These T cell receptor beta chains were read from a single sample in a study of beta chain features in type 1 diabetes. Method: immunoSEQ multiplex PCR; TCRdb's copy keeps in-frame clones and lacks some. Among about 230,000 clones, about 10% were seen once, and the ten largest hold approximately 0.03%. Sequencing was done on a sample of naive CD4+ T cells from blood. The receptors were sampled from a woman younger than 30 in good health. Each CDR3 is given with its conserved first and last residue. The D gene is left open where the match is weak. Size tells how often a clone was seen (once, few, many) or the class of an expanded clone, and some rows leave it out.

clone_size	d_call	v_call	j_call	cdr3_aa	cdr3_nt
few	NA	TRBV30	TRBJ1-1	CAWSSTVWVEAFF	TGTGCCTGGAGTTCGACTGTCTGGGTTGAAGCTTTCTTT
few	TRBD2	TRBV30	TRBJ2-7	CAWVVVFGPSGSHEQYF	TGTGCCTGGGTTGTCGTATTCGGGCCTAGCGGGAGCCACGAGCAGTACTTC
few	TRBD1	TRBV29-1	TRBJ1-1	CSVAGQGGRAFF	TGCAGCGTTGCTGGACAGGGGGGCCGAGCTTTCTTT
NA	TRBD1	TRBV5-6	TRBJ2-7	CASSFPGTGYEQYF	TGTGCCAGCAGCTTCCCCGGGACAGGGTACGAGCAGTACTTC
many	NA	TRBV7-9	TRBJ2-5	CASSIGQYEETQYF	TGTGCCAGCAGCATCGGACAGTACGAAGAGACCCAGTACTTC
few	NA	TRBV19	TRBJ2-3	CASSTGGGAGDTQYF	TGTGCCAGTAGTACCGGAGGGGGCGCGGGAGATACGCAGTATTTT
few	NA	TRBV5-1	TRBJ2-7	CASSLRRSYEQYF	TGCGCCAGCAGCCTGAGAAGGAGCTACGAGCAGTACTTC
NA	TRBD1	TRBV30	TRBJ1-1	CAWNDRGPEAFF	TGTGCCTGGAATGACAGGGGCCCTGAAGCTTTCTTT
NA	TRBD1	TRBV5-4	TRBJ2-1	CASSSRVGQGAKHEQFF	TGTGCCAGCAGCTCCCGTGTCGGCCAGGGGGCTAAGCATGAGCAGTTCTTC
NA	NA	TRBV4-1	TRBJ1-2	CASSQAGWGYTF	TGCGCCAGCAGCCAAGCCGGGTGGGGCTACACCTTC
many	NA	TRBV23-1	TRBJ2-1	CASSQFPLYNEQFF	TGCGCCAGCAGTCAATTTCCCCTATACAATGAGCAGTTCTTC
NA	TRBD1	TRBV5-1	TRBJ1-1	CASSLAGTGDTEAFF	TGCGCCAGCAGCTTAGCCGGGACAGGGGACACTGAAGCTTTCTTT
NA	NA	TRBV28	TRBJ2-6	CASRIQGSGANVLTF	TGTGCCAGCAGGATACAGGGTTCTGGGGCCAACGTCCTGACTTTC
few	TRBD2	TRBV11-3	TRBJ2-1	CASSPGLAGGNEQFF	TGTGCCAGCAGCCCGGGACTAGCGGGAGGAAATGAGCAGTTCTTC
NA	NA	TRBV19	TRBJ2-1	CASKEGLVTNEQFF	TGTGCCAGTAAGGAGGGGCTTGTAACAAATGAGCAGTTCTTC
few	NA	TRBV28	TRBJ2-2	CASSFWGGAGTGELFF	TGTGCCAGCAGTTTTTGGGGGGGCGCTGGCACCGGGGAGCTGTTTTTT
NA	TRBD1	TRBV19	TRBJ2-2	CASRPGTVNTGELFF	TGTGCCAGTAGACCCGGGACAGTTAACACCGGGGAGCTGTTTTTT
many	NA	TRBV19	TRBJ2-7	CATKDGAYEQYF	TGTGCCACTAAGGACGGGGCCTACGAGCAGTACTTC
NA	NA	TRBV28	TRBJ1-1	CAGAGLNIAEAFF	TGTGCCGGGGCGGGGCTGAACATCGCTGAAGCTTTCTTT
few	TRBD1	TRBV5-6	TRBJ1-5	CASSPGTGVRQPQHF	TGTGCCAGCAGCCCCGGGACAGGGGTTCGGCAGCCCCAGCATTTT
few	TRBD1	TRBV18	TRBJ1-1	CASSQTVRGQVNTEAFF	TGTGCCAGCTCCCAAACCGTACGGGGACAGGTGAACACTGAAGCTTTCTTT
NA	TRBD2	TRBV5-5	TRBJ2-5	CASSQTSGRTGETQYF	TGTGCCAGCAGCCAAACTAGCGGGAGGACCGGGGAGACCCAGTACTTC
NA	NA	TRBV11-2	TRBJ1-6	CASSLVDTTLYNSPLHF	TGTGCCAGCAGCTTAGTAGACACGACCTTATATAATTCACCCCTCCACTTT
NA	NA	TRBV30	TRBJ1-2	CAWFRGHNYGYTF	TGTGCCTGGTTTAGGGGCCACAACTATGGCTACACCTTC
NA	NA	TRBV7-9	TRBJ1-2	CASSTSGVSNYGYTF	TGTGCCAGCAGCACGTCGGGGGTCTCTAACTATGGCTACACCTTC
NA	NA	TRBV6-5	TRBJ2-7	CASSPQGSGHEQYF	TGTGCCAGCAGCCCACAGGGATCCGGACACGAGCAGTACTTC
few	TRBD2	TRBV7-8	TRBJ2-7	CASSLSRTRSSYEQYF	TGTGCCAGCAGCTTATCGCGGACTAGAAGCTCCTACGAGCAGTACTTC
few	NA	TRBV6-1	TRBJ2-1	CASSELGQRGQFF	TGTGCCAGCAGTGAATTAGGGCAACGGGGGCAGTTCTTC
NA	TRBD2	TRBV11-2	TRBJ2-1	CASSSPGAGGFNEQFF	TGTGCCAGCAGCTCGCCGGGAGCGGGGGGTTTCAATGAGCAGTTCTTC
once	TRBD1	TRBV28	TRBJ1-2	CASSMRDRTNYGYTF	TGTGCCAGCAGTATGAGGGACAGGACTAACTATGGCTACACCTTC
few	NA	TRBV5-6	TRBJ1-4	CASSLAGDENEKLFF	TGTGCCAGCAGCTTGGCCGGAGATGAGAATGAAAAACTGTTTTTT
NA	NA	TRBV6-4	TRBJ1-4	CASRETGLVGEKLFF	TGTGCCAGCCGGGAGACGGGCCTCGTCGGAGAAAAACTGTTTTTT
NA	NA	TRBV7-2	TRBJ1-5	CASSLGGAGDSNQPQHF	TGTGCCAGCAGCTTAGGGGGCGCGGGGGATAGCAATCAGCCCCAGCATTTT
few	NA	TRBV11-3	TRBJ2-3	CASSRGWGTDTQYF	TGTGCCAGCAGCAGAGGGTGGGGCACAGATACGCAGTATTTT
NA	TRBD1	TRBV5-1	TRBJ2-7	CASSLTGGLSYEQYF	TGCGCCAGCAGCTTGACAGGGGGCTTATCCTACGAGCAGTACTTC
few	NA	TRBV2	TRBJ1-1	CASTRSILNTEAFF	TGTGCCAGCACCCGGTCTATCTTGAACACTGAAGCTTTCTTT
few	NA	TRBV19	TRBJ2-1	CASSILQGQDNEQFF	TGTGCCAGTAGTATCTTGCAGGGGCAAGACAATGAGCAGTTCTTC
NA	TRBD1	TRBV6-1	TRBJ2-7	CASSEAMGTGSSYEQYF	TGTGCCAGCAGTGAAGCTATGGGGACAGGGTCCTCCTACGAGCAGTACTTC
few	TRBD1	TRBV7-2	TRBJ2-1	CASSLASQWTGSNEQFF	TGTGCCAGCAGCTTAGCGTCTCAGTGGACAGGGAGTAATGAGCAGTTCTTC
NA	NA	TRBV4-1	TRBJ1-2	CASSLGSGYGYTF	TGCGCCAGCAGCCTTGGATCAGGGTATGGCTACACCTTC